This T cell receptor (beta chain) was sequenced for a study of T cells in Graves' hyperthyroidism and ophthalmopathy. The CDR3 regions of TCR beta were amplified from RNA transcripts. The HTBI primer set drove a first-round RT-PCR of the TCR CDR3. TCRdb reanalysed the multiplex PCR reads using MiXCR and keeps one entry per CDR3 protein. The sample holds a few hundred thousand distinct CDR3 sequences; approximately 15% are singletons and the top ten take around 7.3%. The study excluded patients with uncontrolled infection, other autoimmune disease, pregnancy or lactation. The sample holds many counts of this clonotype. Germline assignment: CDR1 SNHLY and CDR2 FYNNEI. This CDR3 contains 16 residues. The V gene lost 1 base and the J gene lost 8 bases, with 20 bases spanning the gap.

The sequenced sample was blood. The rearrangement uses TRBV2 and TRBJ1-2; D may be TRBD1 (6 bases). This receptor was identified in a woman in her 30s with Graves' hyperthyroidism. CDR3 region: CASSEGPGGGLGGYTF. The CDR3 DNA sequence: TGTGCCAGCAGTGAAGGTCCAGGAGGGGGTCTTGGAGGCTACACCTTC.